A selection of T cell receptor beta chains follows, all from one sample in a study of cytomegalovirus exposure and HLA in healthy donors. Clones were sequenced by immunoSEQ multiplex PCR, and TCRdb holds only the in-frame ones, with some missing. The sample holds over 150,000 clones, around 70% seen once. Sequenced sample: PBMCs. These receptors were obtained from a young man in good health and CMV-seronegative. Each CDR3 is given with its conserved first and last residue. The order of the fields is J gene, CDR3 length, V gene, clone size, D gene, CDR3 protein, CDR3 DNA. A D gene is named only where the DNA matches it firmly. Rows may omit the clone size; those that give it use once, few, many or a size class.

J gene: TRBJ2-7
CDR3 length: 16
V gene: TRBV10-3
clone size: few
D gene: -
CDR3 protein: CAISESRLESSYEQYF
CDR3 DNA: TGTGCCATCAGTGAGTCGCGTCTAGAGAGCTCCTACGAGCAGTACTTC

J gene: TRBJ2-1
CDR3 length: 15
V gene: TRBV5-1
clone size: few
D gene: TRBD2
CDR3 protein: CASSLAERGVGEQFF
CDR3 DNA: TGCGCCAGCAGCTTGGCCGAGCGGGGGGTAGGCGAGCAGTTCTTC

J gene: TRBJ1-2
CDR3 length: 13
V gene: TRBV30
clone size: few
D gene: TRBD1
CDR3 protein: CAWHSGTDYGYTF
CDR3 DNA: TGTGCCTGGCACTCGGGGACAGACTATGGCTACACCTTC

J gene: TRBJ2-7
CDR3 length: 14
V gene: TRBV5-6
clone size: -
D gene: TRBD1
CDR3 protein: CASSLVGQIYEQYF
CDR3 DNA: TGTGCCAGCAGCTTAGTGGGACAGATCTACGAGCAGTACTTC

J gene: TRBJ1-1
CDR3 length: 13
V gene: TRBV7-8
clone size: -
D gene: -
CDR3 protein: CASSSGQNTEAFF
CDR3 DNA: TGTGCCAGCAGCTCCGGACAGAACACTGAAGCTTTCTTT

J gene: TRBJ2-4
CDR3 length: 13
V gene: TRBV5-5
clone size: few
D gene: -
CDR3 protein: CASSGLAKNIQYF
CDR3 DNA: TGTGCCAGCTCGGGACTAGCCAAAAACATTCAGTACTTC

J gene: TRBJ2-5
CDR3 length: 14
V gene: TRBV28
clone size: -
D gene: TRBD2
CDR3 protein: CASSLSGGLETQYF
CDR3 DNA: TGTGCCAGCAGTTTGAGCGGGGGATTGGAGACCCAGTACTTC

J gene: TRBJ2-7
CDR3 length: 16
V gene: TRBV4-1
clone size: few
D gene: -
CDR3 protein: CASSRAMAGATYEQYF
CDR3 DNA: TGCGCCAGCAGCCGGGCCATGGCGGGGGCTACCTACGAGCAGTACTTC

J gene: TRBJ2-1
CDR3 length: 16
V gene: TRBV28
clone size: -
D gene: -
CDR3 protein: CASSLAGASNYNEQFF
CDR3 DNA: TGTGCCAGCAGTTTAGCGGGGGCCTCCAATTACAATGAGCAGTTCTTC

J gene: TRBJ1-2
CDR3 length: 17
V gene: TRBV9
clone size: -
D gene: TRBD1
CDR3 protein: CASSVAPGTGGNYGYTF
CDR3 DNA: TGTGCCAGCAGCGTAGCCCCCGGGACAGGGGGCAACTATGGCTACACCTTC

J gene: TRBJ1-6
CDR3 length: 15
V gene: TRBV7-2
clone size: -
D gene: TRBD1
CDR3 protein: CASSFTTGENSPLHF
CDR3 DNA: TGTGCCAGCAGCTTCACGACAGGGGAGAATTCACCCCTCCACTTT

J gene: TRBJ1-3
CDR3 length: 17
V gene: TRBV28
clone size: -
D gene: -
CDR3 protein: CASSPAGVRGSGNTIYF
CDR3 DNA: TGTGCCAGCTCCCCCGCGGGGGTCAGGGGTTCTGGAAACACCATATATTTT

J gene: TRBJ2-2
CDR3 length: 13
V gene: TRBV6-5
clone size: once
D gene: -
CDR3 protein: CASNEGGAGELFF
CDR3 DNA: TGTGCCAGCAACGAGGGTGGGGCCGGGGAGCTGTTTTTT

J gene: TRBJ1-2
CDR3 length: 14
V gene: TRBV28
clone size: once
D gene: -
CDR3 protein: CASSPAGARIGYTF
CDR3 DNA: TGTGCCAGCAGCCCCGCGGGGGCGCGGATAGGCTACACCTTC

J gene: TRBJ2-7
CDR3 length: 12
V gene: TRBV28
clone size: -
D gene: TRBD1
CDR3 protein: CASSLNRGEQYF
CDR3 DNA: TGTGCCAGCAGTTTAAACAGGGGGGAGCAGTACTTC

J gene: TRBJ2-7
CDR3 length: 10
V gene: TRBV10-3
clone size: -
D gene: -
CDR3 protein: CATRQYEQYF
CDR3 DNA: TGTGCCACCAGACAGTACGAGCAGTACTTC

J gene: TRBJ2-5
CDR3 length: 15
V gene: TRBV7-2
clone size: -
D gene: TRBD1
CDR3 protein: CASSLPARGLETQYF
CDR3 DNA: TGTGCCAGCAGCTTACCAGCCAGGGGGCTAGAGACCCAGTACTTC

J gene: TRBJ1-5
CDR3 length: 15
V gene: TRBV28
clone size: -
D gene: TRBD1
CDR3 protein: CASSFGTGGNQPQHF
CDR3 DNA: TGTGCCAGCAGTTTCGGGACAGGGGGTAATCAGCCCCAGCATTTT

J gene: TRBJ2-1
CDR3 length: 15
V gene: TRBV28
clone size: once
D gene: TRBD2
CDR3 protein: CASSFGGAPYNEQFF
CDR3 DNA: TGTGCCAGCAGTTTCGGGGGGGCGCCGTACAATGAGCAGTTCTTC